This T cell receptor (beta chain) was captured in a study of T cell changes during pregnancy in multiple sclerosis. The data were produced by immunoSEQ multiplex PCR, yet TCRdb's version contains in-frame clones alone and is incomplete. This repertoire shows roughly 86,000 clones, around 92% found once; its top ten account for over 2%. Sequencing was performed on peripheral blood, taken in the first trimester of pregnancy. This TCR was sampled from a female donor with multiple sclerosis, enrolled in a pregnancy study.

For the CDR3, the DNA is TGTGCCAGCAGCAAAGCGCGGACTAGCGGGAGTAATACCGGGGAGCTGTTTTTT. This codes for CASSKARTSGSNTGELFF. This chain links TRBV21-1 with TRBJ2-2; TRBD2, the table's D call, was not compared with the DNA. TRBV21-1 is a listed pseudogene. This CDR3 comprises 18 residues.